Each of the 20 T cell receptor beta chains below was sequenced from the same sample in a study of T cells in women clearing cervical HPV infection. Sequencing used immunoSEQ multiplex PCR; TCRdb keeps in-frame clones, though not all of them. The table for this sample gives around 35,000 clones. The sequencing sample was made of blood buffy coat. These receptors were obtained from a woman aged 18-70 years with a cervical HPV16 infection that either progressed to CIN3+ or cleared (not recorded which).

On this clone itself: The read terminates 3 residues ahead of where the CDR3 ends, so the germline J gene completes it. Distinct nucleotide sequences in the sample also encode this CDR3. The V gene is TRBV30, the J gene TRBJ1-2; 8 nucleotides line up with TRBD1. The CDR3 covers 12 residues. Germline trimming cut 8 bases from V and 3 bases from J; bases unmatched to any gene: 5. The germline V gene encodes CDR1 GTSNPN and CDR2 SVGIG (reference sequence). CDR3: CAGRGRDYGYTF. The covered CDR3 bases are TGTGCCGGCAGGGGGCGCGACTATGGC.

For this clone: The CDR3 extends 3 residues past the end of the read, so its final part is completed from the germline J gene. The V gene is TRBV7-6, the J gene TRBJ2-5; 8 nucleotides agree with TRBD1. Germline loops: CDR1 SGHVS, CDR2 FNYEAQ. The CDR3 consists of 12 residues. The V segment lost 8 bases and the J segment 4 bases; nucleotides outside the gene matches: 3. The sequenced CDR3 bases are TGTGCCAGCGGAGGACAGGGAGAGACC. Translating gives CASGGQGET. The full CDR3 protein is CASGGQGETQYF. Drawing the rest from reference TRBV7-6 and TRBJ2-5, the complete variable domain is GAGVSQSPRYKVTKRGQDVALRCDPISGHVSLYWYRQALGQGPEFLTYFNYEAQQDKSGLPNDRFSAERPEGSISTLTIQRTEQRDSAMYRCASGGQGETQYFGPGTRLLVL.

Turning to this clone: The read finishes 3 residues shy of the CDR3 end, and the germline J gene is used to complete it. The chain employs TRBV18 and TRBJ2-7; no firm D call. Trimming stripped 3 bases from V and 0 bases from J, with 9 bases between. Germline lookup yields CDR1 KGHSH and CDR2 LQKENI. The CDR3 has 14 residues. Here the CDR3 reads CASSPLPSSYEQYF. The CDR3 bases that were read are TGTGCCAGCTCACCCCTACCAAGCTCCTACGAG.

In the case of this clone: The read halts 3 residues ahead of the CDR3 end, with the missing end drawn from the germline J gene. The genes are TRBV5-1 and TRBJ2-2, with D perhaps matching TRBD1 (6 bases). V was trimmed by 0 bases and J by 5 bases, leaving 11 bases between them. This CDR3 is 15 amino acids long. CDR1 is SGHRS, CDR2 YFSETQ, per germline. The CDR3 spells CASSLAGELTGELFF. CDR3 DNA, as far as it was read: TGCGCCAGCAGCTTGGCAGGGGAGTTAACCGGGGAG.

On this clone: The read terminates 3 residues before the CDR3 end, so the remaining end is supplied by the germline J gene. The rearrangement uses TRBV10-3 and TRBJ1-4; D is ambiguous. Germline V lookup: CDR1 ENHRY, CDR2 SYGVKD. CDR3 size: 14 residues. V gave up 2 bases and J gave up 0 bases, with 4 bases separating them. The sequenced CDR3 bases are TGTGCCATCAGTGAGACACCAACTAATGAAAAA. It translates to CAISETPTNEK. The complete CDR3 sequence is CAISETPTNEKLFF.

About this clone itself: The read stops 3 residues short of the end of the CDR3; the missing end is completed from the germline J gene. The chain joins TRBV2 to TRBJ2-7, with 9 positions matching TRBD1. Trimming removed 5 bases from V and 3 bases from J; junction bases left unmatched: 14. CDR3 length equals 17 residues. Germline V gives CDR1 SNHLY, CDR2 FYNNEI. Partial CDR3 DNA: TGTGCCAGCAGTTTAAGGGACAGGGCCTCCACCTTCTACGAG. It is translated as CASSLRDRASTFYE. The whole CDR3 region reads CASSLRDRASTFYEQYF.

Of note for this clone: The read halts 3 residues ahead of the CDR3 end, with the missing end drawn from the germline J gene. The V gene is TRBV6-4, the J gene TRBJ2-3, with TRBD1 identical over 8 bases. Germline CDR1 MRHNA, CDR2 SNTAGT. The CDR3 is 18 amino acids. The CDR3 spells CASSDGPQGVDSNQPQYF. CDR3 DNA (partial): TGTGCCAGCAGTGACGGCCCACAGGGGGTAGATAGCAATCAGCCG.

As concerns this clone: The missing CDR3 end, 3 residues past where the read stops, is filled in from the germline J gene. The chain is built from TRBV5-1 and TRBJ2-2; D perhaps matches TRBD2 (7 bases). The CDR3 length is 14 residues. Germline V gene data show CDR1 as SGHRS and CDR2 as YFSETQ. Trimming took 4 bases from V and 5 from J, leaving 12 bases between them. CDR3 DNA (partial): TGCGCCAGCAGCCGAGAGGGGGGGACCGGGGAG. It codes for CASSREGGTGE. The entire CDR3 protein is CASSREGGTGELFF.

On this clone itself: The CDR3 end is not reached by the read, which stops 3 residues before it; the germline J gene fills it in. The rearrangement joins TRBV6-2 or TRBV6-3 to TRBJ2-7; 10 positions agree with TRBD1. With V trimmed by 1 base and J by 1 base, 7 bases remained unmatched. This CDR3 is built from 17 residues. Germline CDR1 is MNHEY and CDR2 is SVGEGT. The CDR3 DNA, read in part, is TGTGCCAGCAGTTACTATCTGGGACAGGGGTCTTCCTACGAG. It yields the protein CASSYYLGQGSSYE. The entire CDR3 protein is CASSYYLGQGSSYEQYF.

Note on this clone: The junction departs from germline at one end; a sequencing error may be responsible. Read coverage stops 3 residues before the CDR3 terminus; the germline J gene supplies the remainder. V is TRBV23-1 and J is TRBJ2-7, with a tentative D call TRBD1 (5 bases). TRBV23-1 is flagged as an ORF with uncertain function. The CDR3 loop spans 14 amino acids. CDR3 DNA, as far as it was read: TGCGCCAGCACTCAATTCAGGGTTCCCTACGAG. It yields the protein CASTQFRVPYE. The CDR3 in its entirety is CASTQFRVPYEQYF.

With respect to this clone: Coverage ceases 3 residues before the CDR3 finishes, and the germline J gene fills in the end. The chain joins TRBV10-3 to TRBJ1-5, with a weak D call TRBD1 (5 bases). This CDR3 has 13 amino acids. Germline V gene data show CDR1 as ENHRY and CDR2 as SYGVKD. The V end lost 0 bases, the J end lost 7 bases, and 7 bases lay between the germline ends. The covered CDR3 bases are TGTGCCATCAGTGAGTCTAAGGGGCAGCCC. This encodes CAISESKGQP. The whole CDR3 protein is CAISESKGQPQHF.

Turning to this clone: The CDR3 is cut off 3 residues early in the read; its end comes from the germline J gene. The chain recombines TRBV5-1 with TRBJ1-6, with 9 nucleotides matching TRBD1. The CDR3 consists of 17 residues. Trimming took 3 bases from V and 5 from J; bases not matched to a gene: 9. Germline assignment: CDR1 SGHRS and CDR2 YFSETQ. The covered CDR3 bases are TGCGCCAGCAGCTCGTCGGGACAGGGCGGTAATAATTCACCC. Amino acid sequence: CASSSSGQGGNNSP. The full CDR3 reads CASSSSGQGGNNSPLHF. Full variable domain (remainder filled in from reference TRBV5-1 and TRBJ1-6): KAGVTQTPRYLIKTRGQQVTLSCSPISGHRSVSWYQQTPGQGLQFLFEYFSETQRNKGNFPGRFSGRQFSNSRSEMNVSTLELGDSALYLCASSSSGQGGNNSPLHFGNGTRLTVT.

In regard to this clone: The read terminates 3 residues before the CDR3 end, so the remaining end is supplied by the germline J gene. This sequence joins TRBV11-3 and TRBJ2-7; tentatively, D is TRBD2 (5 bases). This CDR3 contains 15 residues. V lost 1 base and J lost 0, with 10 bases in between. CDR1 and CDR2 (germline): SGHNT, YENEEA. CDR3 DNA (partial): TGTGCCAGCAGCTTAGGAGGGTCGAGCTCCTACGAG. It translates to CASSLGGSSSYE. The CDR3 reads in full as CASSLGGSSSYEQYF.

About this clone itself: Sequencing ends 3 residues short of the CDR3 end; the germline J gene provides the rest. The chain recombines TRBV6-2 or TRBV6-3 with TRBJ1-1; a weak D match, TRBD1 (5 bases). The CDR3 is 14 amino acids. Germline V gene lookup returns CDR1 MNHEY and CDR2 SVGEGT. Trimming pared 7 bases from V and 6 bases from J, leaving 18 bases between. The chain's CDR3 is CASITTGTQPEAFF. CDR3 DNA, as far as it was read: TGTGCCAGCATTACTACCGGGACTCAGCCTGAA.

Points on this clone: From the germline J gene comes the end of the CDR3, since the read stops 3 residues before it. The chain carries TRBV7-2 and TRBJ1-1; D remains ambiguous. The CDR3 is made up of 12 amino acids. Germline V gene data show CDR1 as SGHTA and CDR2 as FQGNSA. Trimming stripped 1 base from V and 7 bases from J, with 7 bases between. CDR3 bases read: TGTGCCAGCAGCTTAGTTTCCAGTGAA. It codes for CASSLVSSE. The entire CDR3 reads CASSLVSSEAFF.

The CDR3 bases that were read are TGCAGTGCTAAGGCCACAAGCAATCAGCCC. Its protein is CSAKATSNQP. The CDR3 in full is CSAKATSNQPQHF. The rearrangement links TRBV20-1 to TRBJ1-5; D is ambiguous. The read finishes 3 residues shy of the CDR3 end, and the germline J gene is used to complete it. The length of the CDR3 is 13 residues. CDR1 DFQATT and CDR2 SNEGSKA come from the germline V gene (reference sequence). Trimming stripped 4 bases from V and 1 base from J, with 8 bases between.

The CDR3: CASQGTVQKLFF. The sequenced CDR3 bases are TGTGCCTCCCAGGGGACAGTTCAAAAA. The chain joins TRBV10-3 to TRBJ1-4, with TRBD1 identical over 7 bases. The missing CDR3 end, 3 residues past where the read stops, is filled in from the germline J gene. Germline lookup yields CDR1 ENHRY and CDR2 SYGVKD. CDR3 length: 12 residues. Trimming cost V 11 bases and J 9 bases; bases outside gene matches: 9.

Of note for this clone: The CDR3 extends 3 residues past the end of the read, so its final part is completed from the germline J gene. V is TRBV7-2 and J is TRBJ2-7; TRBD2 matches 8 bases. From germline, CDR1 is SGHTA and CDR2 FQGNSA. J lost 6 bases, V lost 5 bases, and 9 bases had no gene match. The CDR3 is made up of 14 amino acids. Here the CDR3 reads CASSLTSGPFEQYF. The CDR3 DNA, read in part, is TGTGCCAGCAGCCTCACTAGCGGTCCGTTCGAG.

With respect to this clone: The read ends 3 residues before the CDR3 terminus; that terminus is restored from the germline J gene. This rearrangement joins TRBV11-2 to TRBJ2-3; D unresolved. Germline CDR1 SGHAT, CDR2 FQNNGV. The CDR3 covers 13 residues. Trimming shortened V by 3 bases and J by 5 bases, and 9 bases separated the two germline ends. Incomplete CDR3 DNA: TGTGCCAGCAGCTTTTCCCAGGTAGATACG. Amino acids: CASSFSQVDT. From start to end, the CDR3 is CASSFSQVDTQYF.

CDR3 bases read: TGTGCCAGCAGTGAGACTAGCGGGGACTACGAG. Amino acid sequence: CASSETSGDYE. The complete CDR3 reads CASSETSGDYEQYF. The chain has TRBV6-1 and TRBJ2-7, with 11 nucleotides matching TRBD2. The sequence runs out 3 residues before the end of the CDR3; the remainder is reconstructed from the germline J gene. The ends lost 3 bases at V and 3 bases at J; junction bases unmatched: 1. The CDR3 has 14 amino acids. In germline, CDR1 is MNHNS, CDR2 SASEGT.